These T cell receptor beta chains were read from a single sample in a study of blood T cell repertoires in COVID-19. Produced via immunoSEQ multiplex PCR; TCRdb's table is partial and in-frame only. This table holds approximately 230,000 clones, roughly 90% found once. The sample was peripheral blood. These receptor sequences come from a woman between 40 and 50 years old who had recovered from COVID-19. CDR3s include the opening cysteine and the closing phenylalanine or tryptophan. A D gene is named only where the DNA matches it firmly. Part of the rows lack a size; the others show once, few, many or a class for expanded clones.

>TRBJ1-6|TRBV21-1|NA|NA
TGTGCCAGCAGCAGAGACAGGGTTGGTAATTCACCCCTCCACTTT
CASSRDRVGNSPLHF
>TRBJ2-1|TRBV6-4|TRBD2|NA
TGTGCCAGCAGTGATCAGACTAGCGGGAGTTCCGAGCAGTTCTTC
CASSDQTSGSSEQFF
>TRBJ1-6|TRBV3-1/TRBV3-2|NA|few
TGTGCCAGCAGCCCCACGTCGGTTCGCTCACCCCTCCACTTT
CASSPTSVRSPLHF
>TRBJ1-3|TRBV19|NA|NA
TGTGCCAGTAGTTATATACAGGGATCTGGAAACACCATATATTTT
CASSYIQGSGNTIYF
>TRBJ1-3|TRBV6-5|NA|NA
TGTGCCAGCAGCGCGGGGGGTCTCTCTGGAAACACCATATATTTT
CASSAGGLSGNTIYF
>TRBJ2-4|TRBV7-2|TRBD1|NA
TGTGCCAGCAGCCCACGGACAGGGGCGATGAACATTCAGTACTTC
CASSPRTGAMNIQYF
>TRBJ1-4|TRBV7-9|TRBD1|NA
TGTGCCAGCAGCTTTTTCGGACAGGAGGGGGAAAAACTGTTTTTT
CASSFFGQEGEKLFF
>TRBJ2-1|TRBV7-3|NA|few
TGTGCCAGCAGCTTAGGGACAAATATCTACAATGAGCAGTTCTTC
CASSLGTNIYNEQFF
>TRBJ2-1|TRBV9|TRBD2|NA
TGTGCCAGCAGCCTCGGACTAGCGGGGGCCTCCTCCTACAATGAGCAGTTCTTC
CASSLGLAGASSYNEQFF
>TRBJ1-5|TRBV4-2|TRBD1|NA
TGTGCCAGCAGCGCTTCGACAGGGGACAATCAGCCCCAGCATTTT
CASSASTGDNQPQHF
>TRBJ2-1|TRBV4-3|TRBD2|NA
TGCGCCAGCAGCCTAAGCAGGACTAGCCAGCCGGTGCAGTTCTTC
CASSLSRTSQPVQFF
>TRBJ2-7|TRBV6-5|TRBD1|NA
TGTGCCAGCAGTTCCTCACCGGGACAGGGCTCCTACGAGCAGTACTTC
CASSSSPGQGSYEQYF
>TRBJ1-2|TRBV1|NA|NA
TGCACCAGCAGCTTTCCGTTGAGGTCGATGTATGGCTACACCTTC
CTSSFPLRSMYGYTF
>TRBJ2-5|TRBV19|TRBD1|NA
TGTGCCAGTAGTATGCGACAGGGAGAAGAGACCCAGTACTTC
CASSMRQGEETQYF
>TRBJ2-1|TRBV24-1|TRBD2|NA
TGTGCCACCAGCCGGACTAGCGGGGATTACAATGAGCAGTTCTTC
CATSRTSGDYNEQFF
>TRBJ2-7|TRBV6-5|TRBD1|NA
TGTGCCAGCAGTTCTCTGAACAGGGGCTACGAGCAGTACTTC
CASSSLNRGYEQYF
>TRBJ2-2|TRBV7-8|TRBD2|NA
TGTGCCAGCAGCTTAGATGTTTTAGGGACTAGCGGGAGGGGGGAGCTGTTTTTT
CASSLDVLGTSGRGELFF
>TRBJ2-1|TRBV28|NA|NA
TGTGCCAGCAGACACACGCTAGAGGATGAGCAGTTCTTC
CASRHTLEDEQFF
>TRBJ2-7|TRBV11-3|TRBD1|NA
TGTGCCAGCAGCTTACGTGGGGGACAGGGCTACGAGCAGTACTTC
CASSLRGGQGYEQYF
>TRBJ1-3|TRBV11-1|NA|NA
TGTGCCAGCAGCTTAGAGAGACAGCTCTCTGGAAACACCATATATTTT
CASSLERQLSGNTIYF
>TRBJ1-2|TRBV19|NA|NA
TGTGCCAGTAGTCAGGGAGGGGAGTATGGCTACACCTTC
CASSQGGEYGYTF
>TRBJ1-5|TRBV30|NA|few
TGTGCCTGGAGTGTGCGACCGCTCGGTAGGAGAGTTCAGCCCCAGCATTTT
CAWSVRPLGRRVQPQHF
>TRBJ1-2|TRBV29-1|NA|once
TGCAGCGTTGTGGAGGTATATAGGACCGGCTATGGCTACACCTTC
CSVVEVYRTGYGYTF
>TRBJ1-5|TRBV11-3|NA|few
TGTGCCAGCAGCTTACTGAGGGCAGGGGAGCTTGTGAGGGGCAATCAGCCCCAGCATTTT
CASSLLRAGELVRGNQPQHF
>TRBJ1-4|TRBV19|TRBD1|NA
TGTGCCAGTAGTATTAGGACAGGGAGCATCTCGAATGAAAAACTGTTTTTT
CASSIRTGSISNEKLFF
>TRBJ2-1|TRBV7-2|TRBD2|few
TGTGCCAGCAGCGCTATCGCGGGAGGCGCCTACAATGAGCAGTTCTTC
CASSAIAGGAYNEQFF
>TRBJ1-5|TRBV19|TRBD1|NA
TGTGCCAGTAGTATGGGACAGGAGTATCAGCCCCAGCATTTT
CASSMGQEYQPQHF
>TRBJ1-1|TRBV30|NA|NA
TGTGCCTGGGGGCCAGAAGCTTTCTTT
CAWGPEAFF
>TRBJ1-2|TRBV28|TRBD1|NA
TGTGCCAGCAGCCGCCGACAGGGTGGCTATGGCTACACCTTC
CASSRRQGGYGYTF
>TRBJ1-5|TRBV2|TRBD1|few
TGTGCCAGCATAAGGGACAGACTTAGCAATCAGCCCCAGCATTTT
CASIRDRLSNQPQHF
>TRBJ1-6|TRBV6-2/TRBV6-3|NA|NA
TGTGCCAGCAGTCAGGGACTGAGCTCCTATAATTCACCCCTCCACTTT
CASSQGLSSYNSPLHF
>TRBJ2-1|TRBV6-5|TRBD2|NA
TGTGCCAGCAGTTACGCTCGGGGGGGCAATGAGCAGTTCTTC
CASSYARGGNEQFF
>TRBJ2-1|TRBV5-4|TRBD2|NA
TGTGCCAGCAGCTTGCTCTCCCTAGCGGGAGTGAACAATGAGCAGTTCTTC
CASSLLSLAGVNNEQFF
>TRBJ2-2|TRBV7-2|NA|NA
TGTGCCAGCAGCCCCCAGGGATTCGGCACCGGGGAGCTGTTTTTT
CASSPQGFGTGELFF
>TRBJ2-2|TRBV7-2|NA|NA
TGTGCCAGCAGCTTTGCACACAGAAACACCGGGGAGCTGTTTTTT
CASSFAHRNTGELFF
>TRBJ2-2|TRBV9|TRBD2|NA
TGTGCCAGCAGCGAACTTATAAATAGCGGGAGGACCAACACCGGGGAGCTGTTTTTT
CASSELINSGRTNTGELFF
>TRBJ2-7|TRBV5-1|NA|NA
TGCGCCAGCAGCTTGGGGGGACAAAGCTCCTACGAGCAGTACTTC
CASSLGGQSSYEQYF
>TRBJ2-7|TRBV6-2/TRBV6-3|NA|NA
TGTGCCAGCAGCCCATACAGGGAGCGCGAGCAGTACTTC
CASSPYREREQYF
>TRBJ1-2|TRBV14|NA|NA
TGTGCCAGCAGCCAAGAGGGGGCAGGGAAGAACATCTATGGCTACACCTTC
CASSQEGAGKNIYGYTF
>TRBJ2-1|TRBV30|TRBD2|NA
TGTGCCTGGGCTGGTAGCGGGAGGGTTTTTGAGCAGTTCTTC
CAWAGSGRVFEQFF
>TRBJ2-3|TRBV25-1|TRBD2|NA
TGTGCCAGCAGTGATCGCGGGGGATTCACAGATACGCAGTATTTT
CASSDRGGFTDTQYF
>TRBJ2-5|TRBV28|TRBD1|NA
TGTGCCAGCAGTTTACTCGGGACAGCACAAGAGACCCAGTACTTC
CASSLLGTAQETQYF
>TRBJ1-1|TRBV18|NA|NA
TGTGCCAGCTCACCACGGACATCGGACCTGGAAGCTTTCTTT
CASSPRTSDLEAFF
>TRBJ1-3|TRBV28|NA|NA
TGTGCCAGCAGTCCTACCAGGTCCTCTGGAAACACCATATATTTT
CASSPTRSSGNTIYF
>TRBJ2-7|TRBV27|NA|few
TGTGCCAGCAGTTCGGGACAACCCTACGAGCAGTACTTC
CASSSGQPYEQYF
>TRBJ2-5|TRBV7-2|TRBD1|NA
TGTGCCAGCAGCTTAGTCACAGGGGCCCAAGAGACCCAGTACTTC
CASSLVTGAQETQYF
>TRBJ2-7|TRBV4-2|TRBD2|NA
TGTGCCAGCAGCCAAGATGGGACTAGCAGCTCCTACGAGCAGTACTTC
CASSQDGTSSSYEQYF
>TRBJ2-6|TRBV7-8|TRBD1|once
TGTGCCAGCAGCTTACGTACGGGACAGGGGGCCGCGGGGGCCAACGTCCTGACTTTC
CASSLRTGQGAAGANVLTF
>TRBJ2-5|TRBV30|TRBD2|NA
TGTGCCTGGAGCGGGGGGACTAAAGAGACCCAGTACTTC
CAWSGGTKETQYF
>TRBJ2-7|TRBV7-9|TRBD1|NA
TGTGCCAGCAGCCCGGGACAGGCTAGGAACGAGCAGTACTTC
CASSPGQARNEQYF